Listed below are T cell receptor beta chains from one sample, sequenced in a study of CD8+CD57+ T cells in acquired aplastic anemia. TCRdb recomputed calls from the reads with MiXCR, one row per CDR3 protein. The profile shows about 200,000 distinct CDR3 sequences, approximately 35% of them singletons. The sample comprised sorted CD4+, CD8+, or CD8+CD57+ T cells (not recorded which) from PBMCs. The receptors here all came from a human donor in good health, serving as a control. The CDR3 runs from the conserved cysteine through the conserved F or W. A D gene is named only where the DNA matches it firmly. Clone size appears in some rows only: once, few, many, or a class for an expanded clone.

size | V | D | length | CDR3
many | TRBV7-9 | NA | 13 | CASRLGSTDTQYF
NA | TRBV10-3 | NA | 13 | CAIAPGDQETQYF
many | TRBV7-9 | NA | 12 | CASSLAVGVAFF
NA | TRBV10-3 | TRBD1 | 16 | CAIREASGTGGLQQYF
NA | TRBV10-3 | NA | 18 | CASSERGDRGRSNQPQHF
few | TRBV29-1 | TRBD1 | 15 | CSVFNTGTGDDGYTF
few | TRBV7-2 | NA | 9 | CASSPHQHF
many | TRBV7-9 | TRBD1 | 13 | CASSPDRVYGYTF
NA | TRBV20-1 | NA | 16 | CSARDPVQASSYGYTF
few | TRBV24-1 | NA | 14 | CATSDRNHYYGYTF
many | TRBV7-2 | NA | 11 | CASSLAGEAFF
NA | TRBV29-1 | TRBD2 | 14 | CSGLAGGGSYEQYF
NA | TRBV29-1 | NA | 15 | CSVGHFGAGGYGYTF
many | TRBV7-9 | NA | 15 | CASSFALGGPETQYF
NA | TRBV6-1 | NA | 14 | CASSQPGVPHGYTF
few | TRBV2 | NA | 16 | CASRSRVPSRAYEQYF
NA | TRBV7-3 | NA | 17 | CASSFTGTPNSANTIYF
few | TRBV3-1 | NA | 16 | CASSHWEGATSYEQYF
NA | TRBV28 | NA | 17 | CASSNPWSGASNYGYTF
many | TRBV2 | NA | 17 | CASSEFAWSHRSYEQYF
many | TRBV7-8 | TRBD1 | 15 | CASSPGQVYGTEAFF
many | TRBV19 | TRBD1 | 15 | CASSVWDRGSEKLFF
NA | TRBV3-1 | NA | 12 | CASTSRYNEQFF
NA | TRBV7-3 | TRBD1 | 14 | CARSPGQGTGTQYF
few | TRBV9 | TRBD2 | 17 | CASSAPSGGRNTGELFF
NA | TRBV24-1 | TRBD1 | 15 | CATHGRDRVTYEQYF
many | TRBV2 | NA | 17 | CASSPSVRGRNTGELFF
few | TRBV11-2 | TRBD2 | 17 | CASSLVSGWYSTDTQYF
many | TRBV2 | NA | 15 | CASSGSGLGNQPQHF
NA | TRBV15 | NA | 14 | CATSRDGRNTEAFF
NA | TRBV2 | TRBD1 | 11 | CASRDRGEQYF
many | TRBV7-9 | NA | 15 | CASSAQQGSADTQYF
many | TRBV6-5 | TRBD1 | 16 | CASSYSGGQGPYGYTF
many | TRBV10-3 | TRBD1 | 18 | CAIRGGTGRSPSTDTQYF
few | TRBV6-5 | TRBD1 | 15 | CASKSTDRVNTEAFF
NA | TRBV5-1 | TRBD1 | 19 | CASSGGDRGFRFDTGELFF
NA | TRBV10-3 | NA | 14 | CAISEPGNTDTQYF
NA | TRBV7-9 | NA | 14 | CASSLGRWNTEAFF
once | TRBV19 | NA | 15 | CASRWGVGAGTEAFF
many | TRBV2 | TRBD2 | 14 | CASSVYASGDEQYF
many | TRBV7-3 | TRBD2 | 14 | CASSLGSGSYEQYF
many | TRBV29-1 | TRBD1 | 14 | CSAADRLVRETQYF
NA | TRBV11-2 | NA | 14 | CASSLDPLLGTQYF
NA | TRBV6-1 | NA | 15 | CASSEGFGGVTEAFF
many | TRBV2 | NA | 14 | CASRRDGGGEKLFF